What follows are 14 T cell receptor beta chains derived from one specimen sequenced in a study of OX40 agonist ivuxolimab in advanced cancers. Repertoires were generated with immunoSEQ multiplex PCR, while TCRdb's copy carries only in-frame clones and drops some. The data show 82,000 or so clones, approximately 85% seen once. Source: CD4+ or CD8+ T cells sorted from blood, taken in a trial of the OX40 agonist ivuxolimab. The receptor source for this set is an adult with an advanced solid tumor such as melanoma, head and neck, liver or kidney cancer.

This chain links TRBV19 with TRBJ1-5; TRBD1 aligns across 8 bases. This CDR3 is built from 14 residues. The germline V gene has CDR1 LNHDA and CDR2 SQIVND (reference sequence). J gave up 6 bases and V 6 bases, and 7 bases lay outside the gene matches. CDR3 DNA: TGTGCCAGTAGAGGACAGGGTAGGTCTCAGCCCCAGCATTTT. It codes for CASRGQGRSQPQHF.

The rearrangement uses TRBV6-4 and TRBJ1-2; the match to TRBD1 covers 10 bases. CDR3 length equals 15 residues. V dropped 6 bases and J dropped 4; count of bases not matched to a gene: 8. In germline, CDR1 is MRHNA, CDR2 SNTAGT. The CDR3 sequence is CASSAGTGVAYGYTF. The CDR3 region has the DNA TGTGCCAGCAGCGCCGGGACAGGGGTGGCCTATGGCTACACCTTC.

The V and J genes are TRBV5-6 and TRBJ1-5; D is uncertain. This CDR3 contains 13 residues. Germline-derived CDR1 and CDR2 are SGHDT and YYEEEE. The V gene lost 5 bases and the J gene lost 2 bases, with 8 bases spanning the gap. The CDR3 region is CASSWGGNQPQHF. For the CDR3, the DNA is TGTGCCAGCAGTTGGGGTGGCAATCAGCCCCAGCATTTT.

This clone was counted only a few times. The genes are TRBV4-1 and TRBJ2-3; 16 bases align to TRBD2. V was pared by 0 bases and J by 6 bases, with 0 bases of the junction left unmatched. The germline gives CDR1 MGHRA, CDR2 YSYEKL. The CDR3 is made up of 16 amino acids. CDR3 protein: CASSQEGLAGGDTQYF. Here the CDR3 DNA reads TGCGCCAGCAGCCAAGAGGGACTAGCGGGGGGGGATACGCAGTATTTT.

The V and J genes are TRBV5-1 and TRBJ1-2; maybe TRBD1 (6 bases). Germline CDR1 reads SGHRS; CDR2 reads YFSETQ. V lost 4 bases, J lost 8 bases, and 21 bases lay in between. CDR3 length: 15 residues. CDR3 sequence reads: CASSPDSGGRGGYTF. The DNA for the CDR3 is TGCGCCAGCAGCCCGGACAGTGGGGGAAGAGGGGGCTACACCTTC.

About this clone itself: One end of the junction does not line up with germline, which may come from a read error. The chain combines TRBV27 with TRBJ1-6, with D uncertain. This CDR3 is 14 amino acids long. Germline V lookup: CDR1 MNHEY, CDR2 SMNVEV (reference sequence). The CDR3 DNA follows: TGTGCCAGCAGTTTGGAAACTTATAATTCACCCCTCCGCTTT. Protein product: CASSLETYNSPLRF.

The chain links TRBV7-7 to TRBJ2-2; tentatively, D is TRBD1 (6 bases). The ends were cut back, 5 bases at V and 3 bases at J, with 10 bases in the middle. Germline V lookup: CDR1 SSHAT, CDR2 FNYEAQ (reference sequence). The CDR3 covers 14 residues. The CDR3 nucleotides are TGTGCCAGCAGCCCAAAGGGGGACACCGGGGAGCTGTTTTTT. This encodes CASSPKGDTGELFF. Variable domain in full (rest from reference TRBV7-7 and TRBJ2-2): GAGVSQSPRYKVTKRGQDVTLRCDPISSHATLYWYQQALGQGPEFLTYFNYEAQPDKSGLPSDRFSAERPEGSISTLTIQRTEQRDSAMYRCASSPKGDTGELFFGEGSRLTVL.

Only one count was recorded for this clone. This chain connects TRBV27 to TRBJ2-7; 7 bases align to TRBD1. This CDR3 comprises 13 residues. Germline V gives CDR1 MNHEY, CDR2 SMNVEV (reference sequence). The V gene end was trimmed by 4 bases and the J gene end by 3 bases; junction bases not matched to a gene: 3. CDR3 in DNA: TGTGCCAGCAGTTCCCACAGGGGCTACGAGCAGTACTTC. It translates to CASSSHRGYEQYF.

A few counts support this clone. This chain uses TRBV9 with TRBJ2-2; D remains unclear. Germline lookup yields CDR1 SGDLS and CDR2 YYNGEE. Trimming pared 0 bases from V and 5 bases from J, leaving 5 bases between. CDR3 length: 13 residues. This CDR3 is CASSVEGTGELFF. The DNA for the CDR3 is TGTGCCAGCAGCGTAGAAGGGACCGGGGAGCTGTTTTTT.

The chain carries TRBV5-1 and TRBJ2-5; tentatively, D is TRBD1 or TRBD2 (7 bases each). With 0 bases removed from V and 1 base from J, the gap between germline ends came to 13 bases. Germline assignment: CDR1 SGHRS and CDR2 YFSETQ. The CDR3 runs 16 residues. In DNA, the CDR3 is TGCGCCAGCAGCTTGGACGACAGGGAGGGCCAAGAGACCCAGTACTTC. This encodes CASSLDDREGQETQYF. Drawing the rest from reference TRBV5-1 and TRBJ2-5, the complete variable domain is KAGVTQTPRYLIKTRGQQVTLSCSPISGHRSVSWYQQTPGQGLQFLFEYFSETQRNKGNFPGRFSGRQFSNSRSEMNVSTLELGDSALYLCASSLDDREGQETQYFGPGTRLLVL.

J is TRBJ1-5 and V is TRBV2; tentatively, D is TRBD1 (6 bases). This CDR3 region has 13 residues. CDR1 and CDR2 from the germline V gene are SNHLY and FYNNEI. Trimming left V 7 bases short and J 4 bases short, with 11 bases between. The DNA for the CDR3 is TGTGCCAGCACCCAGGGGCCTAATCAGCCCCAGCATTTT. This gives the protein CASTQGPNQPQHF.

J is TRBJ2-3 and V is TRBV4-2; D remains ambiguous. The CDR3 covers 20 residues. V shed 0 bases and J shed 2 bases, with 24 bases lying between them. Germline V gene data show CDR1 as LGHNA and CDR2 as YNFKEQ. Here the CDR3 reads CASSQDSDVTYPSTTDTQYF. DNA of the CDR3: TGTGCCAGCAGCCAAGATTCGGACGTGACTTACCCGTCCACCACAGATACGCAGTATTTT.

The rearrangement joins TRBV4-1 to TRBJ1-5; D possibly corresponds to TRBD1 (5 bases). This CDR3 region has 16 residues. Trimming left V 4 bases short and J 6 bases short, with 19 bases between. Germline CDR1 and CDR2: MGHRA and YSYEKL. CDR3 sequence: CASSPPGEGRIQPQHF. CDR3 DNA: TGCGCCAGCAGCCCACCTGGAGAGGGACGGATTCAGCCCCAGCATTTT.

The V gene is TRBV9, the J gene TRBJ1-2; D gene ambiguous. This CDR3 has 13 residues. V was shortened by 2 bases and J by 4 bases, with 9 bases between the two germline ends. CDR1 and CDR2 (germline): SGDLS, YYNGEE. CDR3 sequence (DNA): TGTGCCAGCAGCGTCGGCCCCGTCTATGGCTACACCTTC. It is translated as CASSVGPVYGYTF.